The 30 T cell receptor beta chains given below trace back to one sample, sequenced in a study of T cells in localized non-small cell lung cancer. Using immunoSEQ multiplex PCR, the repertoire was profiled, and TCRdb retains in-frame clones only, with some absent. Among around 15,000 clones listed, around 90% were seen once. The source material was peripheral blood mononuclear cells, sampled before any cancer treatment. These receptors were collected from a man aged 35 to 69 with stage III lung adenocarcinoma.

The chain recombines TRBV5-6 with TRBJ2-3; a possible D gene is TRBD1 (6 bases). Germline V gene lookup returns CDR1 SGHDT and CDR2 YYEEEE. Trimming took 1 base from V and 6 from J, leaving 12 bases between them. There are 14 residues in the CDR3. The CDR3 coding sequence is TGTGCCAGCAGCTTGACAGGGAGTCCCGATACGCAGTATTTT. Its translation is CASSLTGSPDTQYF.

The V call is TRBV6-5, the J call TRBJ1-6; D might be TRBD1 (5 bases). Germline CDR1 is MNHEY and CDR2 is SVGAGI. V lost 8 bases and J lost 8, with 10 bases in between. This CDR3 is 12 amino acids long. The CDR3 sequence is CASQTGDSPLHF. The CDR3 DNA sequence: TGTGCCAGCCAAACAGGCGATTCACCCCTCCACTTT.

This clone was counted between two and nine times. The V and J genes are TRBV9 and TRBJ1-1; D is possibly TRBD1 (6 bases). This CDR3 is built from 14 residues. Germline CDR1 reads SGDLS; CDR2 reads YYNGEE. The germline V and J ends were trimmed by 0 bases and 3 bases, with 9 bases remaining between them. The CDR3 region is CASSVDQGYTEAFF. The CDR3 DNA reads TGTGCCAGCAGCGTAGATCAGGGGTACACTGAAGCTTTCTTT.

The V and J genes are TRBV27 and TRBJ2-1; 7 bases line up with TRBD2. With V trimmed by 8 bases and J by 2 bases, 12 bases remained unmatched. This CDR3 has 16 residues. CDR1 is MNHEY and CDR2 is SMNVEV in the germline V gene (reference sequence). The CDR3 sequence: CASGLRGGRAYNEQFF. CDR3 coding DNA: TGTGCCAGCGGGCTCCGAGGCGGGAGAGCCTACAATGAGCAGTTCTTC.

This chain links TRBV5-1 with TRBJ1-1; 11 bases agree with TRBD1. After removal of 0 bases from V and 1 base from J, the junction contained 2 bases not matched to a gene. The CDR3 runs 16 residues. Looked up from germline, CDR1 is SGHRS and CDR2 is YFSETQ. The CDR3 spells CASSLGTGGANTEAFF. DNA for the CDR3: TGCGCCAGCAGCTTGGGGACAGGGGGCGCGAACACTGAAGCTTTCTTT.

The chain uses TRBV2 and TRBJ1-5; D is unclear. This CDR3 has 17 residues. The germline gives CDR1 SNHLY, CDR2 FYNNEI. V lost 3 bases to trimming and J lost 2 bases, with 17 bases between them. The DNA for the CDR3 is TGTGCCAGCAGTGATCTGCCGGTTTTGCGGGGCAATCAGCCCCAGCATTTT. It encodes CASSDLPVLRGNQPQHF.

This clone has a handful of counts. The gene calls are TRBV5-6 and TRBJ2-5; 8 bases are shared with TRBD1. Germline values: CDR1 SGHDT, CDR2 YYEEEE. The CDR3 totals 16 residues. V lost 5 bases to trimming and J lost 2 bases; unmatched junction nucleotides: 11. CDR3 nucleotide sequence: TGTGCCAGCAGTCCAGTGGGTAGACAGGGGCAAGAGACCCAGTACTTC. It translates to CASSPVGRQGQETQYF.

The chain uses TRBV7-9 and TRBJ2-3; D may be TRBD1 (5 bases). Germline CDR1 is SEHNR and CDR2 is FQNEAQ (reference sequence). Trimming took off 2 bases at V and 3 bases at J, with 12 bases between the two ends. CDR3 size: 15 residues. The CDR3 DNA reads as TGTGCCAGCAGCTTAACTCAGGGATTAACAGATACGCAGTATTTT. This translates into CASSLTQGLTDTQYF.

This chain connects TRBV28 to TRBJ1-1; the D gene is possibly TRBD1 (6 bases). The V end was cut by 10 bases, the J end by 7 bases, with 16 bases between. The CDR3 extends over 12 amino acids. Germline V CDR1 and CDR2: MDHEN, SYDVKM. The CDR3 reads CATNQGPGEAFF. In nucleotides, the CDR3 is TGTGCCACCAACCAGGGGCCAGGTGAAGCTTTCTTT.

The CDR3 coding sequence is TGCGCCAGCAGCCAAGACTCGGGACACCCGTACAATGAGCAGTTCTTC. Translating gives CASSQDSGHPYNEQFF. The chain recombines TRBV4-3 with TRBJ2-1; TRBD1 is a possible D gene (6 bases). The germline CDR1 and CDR2 sequences are LGHNA and YSLEER. CDR3 length: 16 residues. The V and J ends lost 0 bases and 4 bases respectively, with 13 bases between them.

This clone came up a few times. This chain links TRBV5-4 with TRBJ1-2, with a possible D match to TRBD1 (6 bases). Per the germline V gene, CDR1 is SGHNT and CDR2 is YYREEE (reference sequence). V was cut by 0 bases and J by 1 base, with 10 bases left in between. The CDR3 totals 15 residues. The CDR3 sequence: CASSLEQGRNYGYTF. The CDR3 nucleotides read TGTGCCAGCAGCTTGGAACAGGGCCGTAACTATGGCTACACCTTC.

V is TRBV9 and J is TRBJ2-3; D is uncertain. The germline V gene encodes CDR1 SGDLS and CDR2 YYNGEE. V was trimmed by 0 bases and J by 2 bases, leaving 7 bases between them. This CDR3 is 14 amino acids long. CDR3 sequence reads: CASSVARTTDTQYF. The CDR3 nucleotides read TGTGCCAGCAGCGTAGCCCGTACCACAGATACGCAGTATTTT. Full variable domain (remainder filled in from reference TRBV9 and TRBJ2-3): DSGVTQTPKHLITATGQRVTLRCSPRSGDLSVYWYQQSLDQGLQFLIQYYNGEERAKGNILERFSAQQFPDLHSELNLSSLELGDSALYFCASSVARTTDTQYFGPGTRLTVL.

The count of this clone is one. The chain uses TRBV10-2 and TRBJ2-5; tentative D call: TRBD2 (6 bases). CDR3 length: 12 residues. Trimming shortened V by 8 bases and J by 8 bases, and 15 bases separated the two germline ends. Germline-derived CDR1 and CDR2 are WSHSY and SAAADI. The CDR3 spells CASSTGVSTQYF. The CDR3 DNA sequence: TGCGCCAGCTCGACGGGGGTCTCTACCCAGTACTTC.

The chain recombines TRBV18 with TRBJ2-1, with D maybe TRBD2 (6 bases). The germline V gene has CDR1 KGHSH and CDR2 LQKENI. V lost 6 bases, J lost 8 bases, and 11 bases lay in between. There are 12 residues in the CDR3. The CDR3 coding sequence is TGTGCCAGCTCGCCCGGGAGTTATGAGCAGTTCTTC. Protein sequence: CASSPGSYEQFF.

This clone showed up just once. This sequence joins TRBV5-5 and TRBJ1-4; the match to TRBD1 covers 7 bases. The CDR3 runs to 16 residues. V was clipped by 0 bases and J by 7 bases; unmatched bases: 9. Germline values: CDR1 SGHKS, CDR2 YYEKEE (reference sequence). The CDR3 nucleotides read TGTGCCAGCAGCTTGGGTGTTCGGCAGGGGGTTGAAAAACTGTTTTTT. It codes for CASSLGVRQGVEKLFF.

The chain is built from TRBV6-4 and TRBJ2-1; 8 bases map to TRBD2. Germline CDR1 is MRHNA and CDR2 is SNTAGT. V dropped 4 bases and J dropped 8; count of bases not matched to a gene: 19. The CDR3 covers 18 residues. The CDR3 region has the DNA TGTGCCAGCAGTGTGGGGACCGGGACTAGTAACCGGATACATGAGCAGTTCTTC. Its translation is CASSVGTGTSNRIHEQFF.

V and J are TRBV7-9 and TRBJ1-2, with D uncertain. Looked up from germline, CDR1 is SEHNR and CDR2 is FQNEAQ (reference sequence). The CDR3 covers 16 residues. The ends were cut back, 2 bases at V and 3 bases at J, with 16 bases in the middle. CDR3 loop: CASSLSLRELDYGYTF. For the CDR3, the DNA is TGTGCCAGCAGCTTAAGCCTGCGGGAGTTGGACTATGGCTACACCTTC.

This clone was seen a single time. The chain recombines TRBV4-2 with TRBJ2-4; D is perhaps TRBD2 (5 bases). Trimming removed 0 bases from V and 0 bases from J, with 15 bases in between. The germline gives CDR1 LGHNA, CDR2 YNFKEQ. The CDR3 is 18 amino acids. The CDR3 DNA reads as TGTGCCAGCAGCCAAGAGAGTTCGGCCGGACTAGCCAAAAACATTCAGTACTTC. It is translated as CASSQESSAGLAKNIQYF.

This chain uses TRBV5-6 with TRBJ2-7; 9 nucleotides agree with TRBD1. This CDR3 contains 15 residues. With 5 bases clipped from V and 5 bases from J, the junction kept 11 bases outside the gene matches. Looked up from germline, CDR1 is SGHDT and CDR2 is YYEEEE. In DNA, the CDR3 is TGTGCCAGCAGTTTTGGGACAGGGAGAGGCAACGAGCAGTACTTC. Protein product: CASSFGTGRGNEQYF.

This sequence joins TRBV27 and TRBJ1-3; D remains ambiguous. The V gene lost 2 bases and the J gene lost 0 bases, with 8 bases spanning the gap. CDR1 and CDR2 from the germline V gene are MNHEY and SMNVEV (reference sequence). The CDR3 extends over 15 amino acids. The CDR3: CASSLGIYSGNTIYF. CDR3 in DNA: TGTGCCAGCAGTTTAGGGATTTACTCTGGAAACACCATATATTTT.

The chain joins TRBV6-5 to TRBJ2-6; D not resolved. In germline, CDR1 is MNHEY, CDR2 SVGAGI. Trimming cost V 6 bases and J 0 bases, with 9 bases left between them. This CDR3 is built from 15 residues. The CDR3 nucleotides are TGTGCCAGCAGATCCTCGAGCTCTGGGGCCAACGTCCTGACTTTC. Its protein product is CASRSSSSGANVLTF.

V usage is TRBV10-3 and J usage is TRBJ1-1; no definite D call. Trimming left V 0 bases short and J 1 base short, with 12 bases between. CDR3 size: 16 residues. Germline assignment: CDR1 ENHRY and CDR2 SYGVKD. CDR3 sequence reads: CAISESLIQKNTEAFF. In nucleotides, the CDR3 is TGTGCCATCAGTGAGTCCTTGATACAGAAGAACACTGAAGCTTTCTTT.

The rearrangement links TRBV14 to TRBJ1-2, with 10 bases fitting TRBD1. The CDR3 is 14 amino acids. The V gene's germline CDR1 is SGHDN and CDR2 FVKESK. The trim removed 0 bases at V and 7 bases at J, leaving 2 bases unmatched. In DNA form, the CDR3 reads TGTGCCAGCAGCCAAGAGCGGGACAGGGGTGGCTACACCTTC. Its protein is CASSQERDRGGYTF.

The rearrangement uses TRBV7-6 and TRBJ2-1; 11 bases line up with TRBD2. The junction had 10 bases not matched to a gene; V was cut back by 5 bases and J by 4 bases. The CDR3 is made up of 17 amino acids. Germline-derived CDR1 and CDR2 are SGHVS and FNYEAQ. The CDR3 DNA reads TGTGCCAGCAGCAAAGAAACTAGCGGGAGAAATTACAATGAGCAGTTCTTC. It is translated as CASSKETSGRNYNEQFF.

The sample holds one count of this clone. The chain carries TRBV6-1 and TRBJ2-3; no firm D call. CDR1 and CDR2 (germline): MNHNS, SASEGT. This CDR3 has 15 residues. Trimming removed 6 bases from V and 4 bases from J, with 17 bases in between. This CDR3 is CASRKTYLVADTQYF. The CDR3 DNA is TGTGCCAGCAGGAAGACCTACCTGGTTGCAGATACGCAGTATTTT.

The CDR3 region has the DNA TGTGCCAGCAGCTTACCTTCCAGGGGCAGGGCTGCGAACACCGGGGAGCTGTTTTTT. This gives the protein CASSLPSRGRAANTGELFF. The chain recombines TRBV7-9 with TRBJ2-2, with D tentatively TRBD1 (6 bases). Per germline, CDR1 SEHNR and CDR2 FQNEAQ (reference sequence). V lost 2 bases and J lost 0, with 19 bases in between. This CDR3 is built from 19 residues. The full variable domain, rest sourced from reference TRBV7-9 and TRBJ2-2, is DTGVSQNPRHKITKRGQNVTFRCDPISEHNRLYWYRQTLGQGPEFLTYFQNEAQLEKSRLLSDRFSAERPKGSFSTLEIQRTEQGDSAMYLCASSLPSRGRAANTGELFFGEGSRLTVL.

The CDR3 loop is CSVVSGDNYEQYF. CDR3 sequence (DNA): TGCAGCGTTGTATCGGGGGACAACTACGAGCAGTACTTC. This chain links TRBV29-1 with TRBJ2-7, with D perhaps assigned TRBD1 or TRBD2 (6 bases each). V was pared by 4 bases and J by 3 bases, with 13 bases between. Germline-derived CDR1 and CDR2 are SQVTM and ANQGSEA. This CDR3 region has 13 residues.

This clone showed up just once. The chain recombines TRBV18 with TRBJ2-3, with 14 bases aligning to TRBD2. There are 16 residues in the CDR3. The junction had 4 bases not matched to a gene; V was cut back by 3 bases and J by 5 bases. The germline V gene has CDR1 KGHSH and CDR2 LQKENI. This CDR3 is CASSPLGLAGEDTQYF. The DNA for the CDR3 is TGTGCCAGCTCACCCCTGGGACTAGCGGGAGAAGATACGCAGTATTTT.

The chain combines TRBV5-1 with TRBJ2-6; D is unclear. The CDR3 spans 15 residues. The V gene lost 5 bases and the J gene lost 0 bases, with 9 bases spanning the gap. Germline V gene lookup returns CDR1 SGHRS and CDR2 YFSETQ. The CDR3 here is CASRSSGSGANVLTF. The CDR3 DNA reads as TGCGCCAGCAGGTCGTCTGGCTCTGGGGCCAACGTCCTGACTTTC.

This chain links TRBV7-2 with TRBJ2-1, with D perhaps matching TRBD2 (6 bases). V was pared by 2 bases and J by 8 bases, with 22 bases between. Germline V gene data show CDR1 as SGHTA and CDR2 as FQGNSA. This CDR3 contains 17 residues. The CDR3 protein is CASSLTSGTPRFDEQFF. The CDR3 DNA sequence: TGTGCCAGCAGCTTAACTTCAGGGACTCCCAGGTTCGATGAGCAGTTCTTC.